The 25 T cell receptor beta chains below were found in one sample sequenced in a study of blood T cell repertoires in COVID-19. The assay was immunoSEQ multiplex PCR, and TCRdb's table has in-frame clones only and misses some. The sample yields fewer than 350,000 clones, 87% seen once. Sequenced sample: PBMCs or T cells enriched from blood (not recorded which). The receptors originated from a middle-aged woman who had recovered from COVID-19.

V gene TRBV5-1 combines with J gene TRBJ2-5; possibly TRBD1 for D (6 bases). The CDR3 covers 16 residues. Trimming cost V 2 bases and J 5 bases, with 19 bases left between them. Germline V gene lookup returns CDR1 SGHRS and CDR2 YFSETQ. The chain's CDR3 is CASSLPAGVTPETQYF. The CDR3 region has the DNA TGCGCCAGCAGCTTACCGGCAGGGGTAACTCCGGAGACCCAGTACTTC.

The sample holds one count of this clone. J is TRBJ2-7 and V is TRBV6-5; D is perhaps TRBD2 (5 bases). The CDR3 covers 14 residues. Trimming stripped 2 bases from V and 0 bases from J, with 8 bases between. CDR1 and CDR2 from the germline V gene are MNHEY and SVGAGI. CDR3 amino acids: CASSYDRDSYEQYF. The CDR3 bases are TGTGCCAGCAGTTACGACCGGGACTCCTACGAGCAGTACTTC.

The chain carries TRBV7-8 and TRBJ1-5; D call uncertain. The length of the CDR3 is 13 residues. Germline CDR1 SGHVS, CDR2 FQNEAQ. The V end was cut by 5 bases, the J end by 0 bases, with 5 bases between. This chain's CDR3 is CASSAISNQPQHF. The CDR3, as DNA: TGTGCCAGCAGCGCGATTAGCAATCAGCCCCAGCATTTT.

This clone was detected once. J is TRBJ1-2 and V is TRBV18; 11 nucleotides match TRBD1. From germline, CDR1 is KGHSH and CDR2 LQKENI. The CDR3 totals 16 residues. V shed 3 bases and J 3 bases; nucleotides not matched to a gene: 6. The CDR3 protein is CASSPMGQGVDYGYTF. DNA for the CDR3: TGTGCCAGCTCACCGATGGGACAGGGGGTCGACTATGGCTACACCTTC.

The chain combines TRBV6-2 or TRBV6-3 with TRBJ2-7, with 10 bases lining up with TRBD2. The trim removed 5 bases at V and 4 bases at J, leaving 8 bases unmatched. The CDR3 has 15 residues. Germline V gives CDR1 MNHEY, CDR2 SVGEGT. This CDR3 reads CASSPASGRGYEQYF. The CDR3 region has the DNA TGTGCCAGCAGTCCCGCTAGCGGGAGAGGGTACGAGCAGTACTTC.

This chain joins TRBV28 and TRBJ2-7, with 8 bases that match TRBD2. The CDR3 consists of 15 residues. CDR1 is MDHEN, CDR2 SYDVKM, per germline. The V segment lost 6 bases and the J segment 2 bases; nucleotides outside the gene matches: 9. The CDR3 loop reads CASSPEVAGPYEQYF. CDR3 DNA: TGTGCCAGCAGCCCCGAGGTAGCGGGACCCTACGAGCAGTACTTC.

This rearrangement joins TRBV18 to TRBJ1-1; a possible D gene is TRBD1 (6 bases). Trimming cost V 3 bases and J 4 bases, with 12 bases left between them. CDR1 and CDR2 from the germline V gene are KGHSH and LQKENI. This CDR3 is built from 14 residues. The CDR3 spells CASSPQKGGTEAFF. DNA for the CDR3: TGTGCCAGCTCACCCCAAAAAGGGGGCACTGAAGCTTTCTTT. The full variable domain, its missing parts supplied by reference TRBV18 and TRBJ1-1, is NAGVMQNPRHLVRRRGQEARLRCSPMKGHSHVYWYRQLPEEGLKFMVYLQKENIIDESGMPKERFSAEFPKEGPSILRIQQVVRGDSAAYFCASSPQKGGTEAFFGQGTRLTVV.

The chain combines TRBV6-5 with TRBJ1-2; D not resolved. Germline V gene sequence: CDR1 MNHEY, CDR2 SVGAGI. The CDR3 extends over 13 amino acids. V lost 2 bases and J 7 bases, leaving 11 bases between the germline ends. The CDR3 nucleotides are TGTGCCAGCAGTTACGCGGTTTCCTCTGGCTACACCTTC. Translation gives CASSYAVSSGYTF.

The rearrangement links TRBV21-1 to TRBJ2-7; the DNA was not used to check the table's D call, TRBD2. TRBV21-1 is a recognized pseudogene. The length of the CDR3 is 17 residues. Here the CDR3 DNA reads TGTGCCAGCAGCAAAGCGGGGGGGCCCCTCAGGCAGTACGAGCAGTACTTC. Translation gives CASSKAGGPLRQYEQYF.

The rearrangement links TRBV4-1 to TRBJ2-5; 8 bases match TRBD1. Germline trimming cut 0 bases from V and 4 bases from J; bases unmatched to any gene: 13. Germline values: CDR1 MGHRA, CDR2 YSYEKL. The CDR3 totals 18 residues. The CDR3 DNA reads TGCGCCAGCAGCCAAGATCTTCAAACTACTGGGACAGGAGAGACCCAGTACTTC. Translation: CASSQDLQTTGTGETQYF.

The rearrangement links TRBV11-2 to TRBJ1-4, with D possibly TRBD1 on 6 matching bases. V dropped 5 bases and J dropped 5 bases, with 15 bases sitting between them. Germline lookup yields CDR1 SGHAT and CDR2 FQNNGV. This CDR3 comprises 15 residues. The CDR3 region has the DNA TGTGCCAGCAGCCTTGACAGGCTCCCGAATGAAAAACTGTTTTTT. This translates into CASSLDRLPNEKLFF.

The chain employs TRBV7-2 and TRBJ2-1, with TRBD2 matching 8 bases. The CDR3 contains 15 residues. V lost 1 base, J lost 7 bases, and 6 bases stayed unmatched. Germline V gives CDR1 SGHTA, CDR2 FQGNSA. Here the CDR3 reads CASSLGAGGRNEQFF. DNA of the CDR3: TGTGCCAGCAGCTTAGGGGCGGGAGGAAGGAATGAGCAGTTCTTC.

This chain joins TRBV19 and TRBJ2-1, with D possibly matching TRBD2 (6 bases). Trimming removed 5 bases from V and 5 bases from J, with 13 bases in between. Looked up from germline, CDR1 is LNHDA and CDR2 is SQIVND (reference sequence). The CDR3 runs to 14 residues. CDR3 nucleotides: TGTGCCAGTAGTTCTTGGAGGGCGAACAATGAGCAGTTCTTC. Translation gives CASSSWRANNEQFF.

With respect to this clone: The junction shows a germline mismatch at one end, possibly a read error. The rearrangement uses TRBV7-7 and TRBJ2-5; 9 bases fit TRBD1. The CDR3 sequence is 15 residues long. From germline, CDR1 is SSHAT and CDR2 FNYEAQ (reference sequence). Here the CDR3 DNA reads TGTGCTAGCAGCCTGGGACAGGGTGGGCAAGAGACCCAGTACTTC. Encoded protein: CASSLGQGGQETQYF.

The CDR3 nucleotides are TGTGCCAGCAGCCCGGACAGGGGGCGCGAGTATGGCTACACCTTC. Protein: CASSPDRGREYGYTF. The chain links TRBV5-8 to TRBJ1-2; TRBD1 matches 11 bases. CDR3 length: 15 residues. Trimming cost V 4 bases and J 5 bases; bases outside gene matches: 7. CDR1 SGHTS and CDR2 YDEGEE come from the germline V gene.

The V gene is TRBV7-3, the J gene TRBJ2-2; 10 positions agree with TRBD2. The CDR3 has 17 residues. The V gene end was trimmed by 5 bases and the J gene end by 2 bases; junction bases not matched to a gene: 8. The V gene's germline CDR1 is SGHTA and CDR2 FQGTGA. CDR3 region: CASSTSGLADNTGELFF. The CDR3 DNA reads TGTGCCAGCAGCACCTCCGGACTAGCGGATAACACCGGGGAGCTGTTTTTT.

V is TRBV18 and J is TRBJ1-1, with D unresolved. This CDR3 contains 14 residues. Trimming stripped 2 bases from V and 0 bases from J, with 7 bases between. Per germline, CDR1 KGHSH and CDR2 LQKENI. The CDR3, as DNA: TGTGCCAGCTCACCAATGGGCCTGAACACTGAAGCTTTCTTT. Residues: CASSPMGLNTEAFF. The complete variable domain, with remaining parts taken from reference TRBV18 and TRBJ1-1, reads NAGVMQNPRHLVRRRGQEARLRCSPMKGHSHVYWYRQLPEEGLKFMVYLQKENIIDESGMPKERFSAEFPKEGPSILRIQQVVRGDSAAYFCASSPMGLNTEAFFGQGTRLTVV.

In its sample, this clone was seen a few times. This chain connects TRBV7-9 to TRBJ1-1, with D possibly TRBD1 on 5 matching bases. V dropped 2 bases and J dropped 5 bases, with 12 bases sitting between them. CDR1 and CDR2 from the germline V gene are SEHNR and FQNEAQ (reference sequence). The CDR3 has 14 residues. The CDR3 DNA sequence: TGTGCCAGCAGCTTAAGCCCGCAGGGAACTGAAGCTTTCTTT. Its protein is CASSLSPQGTEAFF.

This rearrangement joins TRBV7-3 to TRBJ2-2, with no clear D. The CDR3 has 14 amino acids. CDR1 is SGHTA and CDR2 is FQGTGA in the germline V gene. V lost 2 bases to trimming and J lost 3 bases, with 7 bases between them. The CDR3 region is CASSLGLDTGELFF. Written as DNA, the CDR3 is TGTGCCAGCAGCTTAGGCCTCGACACCGGGGAGCTGTTTTTT.

This clone was observed a handful of times. The chain employs TRBV5-4 and TRBJ2-7; D is perhaps TRBD2 (6 bases). Deletions cut 4 bases from V and 6 bases from J, with 14 bases between. This CDR3 comprises 13 residues. Germline CDR1 reads SGHNT; CDR2 reads YYREEE (reference sequence). Here the CDR3 reads CASSRAKTSEQYF. DNA of the CDR3: TGTGCCAGCAGCCGAGCTAAGACTAGCGAGCAGTACTTC.

The chain has TRBV5-1 and TRBJ1-3, with no clear D. CDR1 is SGHRS and CDR2 is YFSETQ in the germline V gene. This CDR3 contains 14 residues. Trimming took off 0 bases at V and 7 bases at J, with 11 bases between the two ends. The DNA for the CDR3 is TGCGCCAGCAGCTTGGCCGAGGGATTCAACACCATATATTTT. Its protein product is CASSLAEGFNTIYF.

This clone was counted between two and nine times. The J gene is TRBJ2-2, the V gene TRBV7-2, with D possibly TRBD1 on 5 matching bases. Germline CDR1 SGHTA, CDR2 FQGNSA. The CDR3 covers 12 residues. V was trimmed by 1 base and J by 13 bases, leaving 10 bases between them. The CDR3 is CASSLEGLGLFF. CDR3 nucleotides: TGTGCCAGCAGCTTAGAGGGGTTAGGGCTGTTTTTT.

The chain has TRBV7-9 and TRBJ2-5; 10 positions agree with TRBD1. This CDR3 contains 15 residues. The germline gives CDR1 SEHNR, CDR2 FQNEAQ (reference sequence). Trimming cost V 5 bases and J 6 bases; bases outside gene matches: 9. DNA of the CDR3: TGTGCCAGCAGCCACTCGACAGGGGGCGGGAAGACCCAGTACTTC. Translation: CASSHSTGGGKTQYF.

J is TRBJ2-1 and V is TRBV7-3; D is perhaps TRBD2 (6 bases). Germline CDR1 is SGHTA and CDR2 is FQGTGA. V was pared by 2 bases and J by 2 bases, with 10 bases between. CDR3 length: 15 residues. CDR3 sequence: CASSLPGRPYNEQFF. CDR3 nucleotides: TGTGCCAGCAGCTTACCGGGGAGGCCCTACAATGAGCAGTTCTTC.

This clone was observed a few times. The chain joins TRBV7-8 to TRBJ2-2; tentative D call: TRBD2 (6 bases). CDR1 is SGHVS, CDR2 FQNEAQ, per germline. The CDR3 covers 17 residues. The V end was cut by 1 base, the J end by 5 bases, with 17 bases between. Here the CDR3 DNA reads TGTGCCAGCAGCTTAGTGGGCGGGATAATGCGGACCGGGGAGCTGTTTTTT. Protein: CASSLVGGIMRTGELFF.